The present T cell receptor (beta chain) was sequenced within a study of post-analysis software for immune sequencing data. Study in general: Relapsing-remitting, secondary progressive and progressive-relapsing forms of multiple sclerosis all featured among disease courses.

This CDR3 is built from 15 residues. Germline CDR1 is DFQATT and CDR2 is SNEGSKA (reference sequence). V was pared by 5 bases and J by 6 bases, with 11 bases of the junction left unmatched. Study conclusions and caveats: Several TRBV segments, TRBV5-6, TRBV5-1 and TRBV20-1 among them, were found more frequent in patients than controls.

Presence of unique molecular identifiers characterized the TCR beta cDNA libraries. TCRdb processed the PCR reads anew with MiXCR; each CDR3 protein has one entry. Among 600,000 to 750,000 distinct CDR3 sequences, 59% were seen once, and the ten largest hold about 11%. Remarks on this clonotype: Antigen specificity is unknown.

The genes are TRBV20-1 and TRBJ2-1; 9 bases fit TRBD1. This clonotype was sampled from a girl under 10 years old with multiple sclerosis. The sequencing input was blood. CDR3 loop: CSAGHRGRGGNEQFF. The CDR3 bases are TGCAGTGCTGGACACAGGGGGCGAGGCGGCAATGAGCAGTTCTTC.